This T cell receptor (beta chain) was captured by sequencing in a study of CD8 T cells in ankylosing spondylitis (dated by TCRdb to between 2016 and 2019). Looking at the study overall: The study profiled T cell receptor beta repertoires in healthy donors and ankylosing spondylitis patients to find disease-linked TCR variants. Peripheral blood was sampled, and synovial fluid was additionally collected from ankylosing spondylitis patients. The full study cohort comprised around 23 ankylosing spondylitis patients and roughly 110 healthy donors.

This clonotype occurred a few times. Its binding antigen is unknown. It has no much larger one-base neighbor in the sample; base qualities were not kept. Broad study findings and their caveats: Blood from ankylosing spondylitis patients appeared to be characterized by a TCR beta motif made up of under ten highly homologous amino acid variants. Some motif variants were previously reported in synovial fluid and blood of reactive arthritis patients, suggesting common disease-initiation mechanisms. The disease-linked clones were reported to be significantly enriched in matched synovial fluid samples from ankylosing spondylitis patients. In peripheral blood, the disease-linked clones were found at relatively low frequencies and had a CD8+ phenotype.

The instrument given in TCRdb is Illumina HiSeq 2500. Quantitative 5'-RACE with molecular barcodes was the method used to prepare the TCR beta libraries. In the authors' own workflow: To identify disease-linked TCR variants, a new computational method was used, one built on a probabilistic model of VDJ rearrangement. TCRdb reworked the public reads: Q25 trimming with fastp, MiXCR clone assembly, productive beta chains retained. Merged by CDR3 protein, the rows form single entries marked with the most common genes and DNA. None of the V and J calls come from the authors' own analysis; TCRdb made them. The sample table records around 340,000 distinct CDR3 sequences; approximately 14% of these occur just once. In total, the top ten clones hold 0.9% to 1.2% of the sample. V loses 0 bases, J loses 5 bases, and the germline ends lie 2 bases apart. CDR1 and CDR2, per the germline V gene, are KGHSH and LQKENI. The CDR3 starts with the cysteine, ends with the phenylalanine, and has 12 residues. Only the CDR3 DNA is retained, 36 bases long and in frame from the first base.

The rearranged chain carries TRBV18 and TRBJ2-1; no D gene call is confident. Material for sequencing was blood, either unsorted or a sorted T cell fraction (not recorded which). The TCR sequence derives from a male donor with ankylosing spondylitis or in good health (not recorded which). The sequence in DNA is TGTGCCAGCTCACCACCCGACAATGAGCAGTTCTTC. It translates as CASSPPDNEQFF.